The sequence of this T cell receptor (beta chain) was determined in a study of regulatory T cells in long-lasting Graves disease. Study-level points and caveats: Persistent disease showed a preference for TRBV28, TRBJ1-2 and TRBJ2-5.

Germline V gene data show CDR1 as SGHAT and CDR2 as FQNNGV. V lost 3 bases and J 2 bases, leaving 9 bases between the germline ends. This CDR3 is 14 amino acids long. This clonotype was recorded only once. The antigen is undetermined. Regarding time point: persistent/refractory GD, antithyroid drugs over 5 years with positive TRAb. PBMC-derived RNA was used for the TCR library. Researchers made TCR beta libraries by using iRepertoire HTBI primers and running Arm-PCR on CDR3 regions. MiXCR was run by TCRdb on the multiplex PCR reads, yielding one entry per CDR3 protein. The sample shows 400,000 to 500,000 distinct CDR3 sequences, approximately 22% of them seen only once.

The input for sequencing was peripheral blood mononuclear cells (PBMCs), taken when the disease was refractory, from a patient treated with antithyroid drugs. The source is a female donor with Graves disease. The chain recombines TRBV11-2 with TRBJ2-3; D ambiguous. CDR3 protein: CASSFVGYTDTQYF. For the CDR3, the DNA is TGTGCCAGCAGCTTCGTCGGGTACACAGATACGCAGTATTTT.